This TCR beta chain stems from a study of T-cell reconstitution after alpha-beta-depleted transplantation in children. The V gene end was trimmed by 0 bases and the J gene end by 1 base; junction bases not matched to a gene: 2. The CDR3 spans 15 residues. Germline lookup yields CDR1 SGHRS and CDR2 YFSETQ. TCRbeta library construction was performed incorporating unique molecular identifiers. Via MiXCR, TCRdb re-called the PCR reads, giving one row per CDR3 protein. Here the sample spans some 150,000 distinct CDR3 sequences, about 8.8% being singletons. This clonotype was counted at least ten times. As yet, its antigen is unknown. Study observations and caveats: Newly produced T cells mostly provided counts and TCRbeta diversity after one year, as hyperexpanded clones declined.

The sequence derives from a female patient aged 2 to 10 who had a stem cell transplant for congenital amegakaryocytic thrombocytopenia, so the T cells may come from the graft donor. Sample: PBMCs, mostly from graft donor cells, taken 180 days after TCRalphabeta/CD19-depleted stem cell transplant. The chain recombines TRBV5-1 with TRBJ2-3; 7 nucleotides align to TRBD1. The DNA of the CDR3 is TGCGCCAGCAGCTTGGGGGACAGACGCACAGATACGCAGTATTTT. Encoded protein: CASSLGDRRTDTQYF. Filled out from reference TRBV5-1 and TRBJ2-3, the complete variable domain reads KAGVTQTPRYLIKTRGQQVTLSCSPISGHRSVSWYQQTPGQGLQFLFEYFSETQRNKGNFPGRFSGRQFSNSRSEMNVSTLELGDSALYLCASSLGDRRTDTQYFGPGTRLTVL.